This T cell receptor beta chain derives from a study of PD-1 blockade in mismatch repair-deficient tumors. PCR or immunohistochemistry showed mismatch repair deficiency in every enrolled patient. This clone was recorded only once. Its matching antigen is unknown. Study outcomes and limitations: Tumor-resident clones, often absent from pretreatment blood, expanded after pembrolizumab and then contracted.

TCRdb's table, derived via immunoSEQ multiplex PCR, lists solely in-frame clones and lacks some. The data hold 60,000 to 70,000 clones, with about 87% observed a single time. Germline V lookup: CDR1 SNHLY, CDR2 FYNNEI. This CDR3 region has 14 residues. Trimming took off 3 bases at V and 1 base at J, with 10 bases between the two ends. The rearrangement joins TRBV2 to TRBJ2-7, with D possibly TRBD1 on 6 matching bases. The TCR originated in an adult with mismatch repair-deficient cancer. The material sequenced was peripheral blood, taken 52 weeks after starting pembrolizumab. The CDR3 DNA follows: TGTGCCAGCAGTGACAGGGGATGGTCCTACGAGCAGTACTTC. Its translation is CASSDRGWSYEQYF.